Below, 13 T cell receptor beta chains from the same sample are listed, as sequenced in a study of CD4 T cells in relation to SARS-CoV-2 and coronaviruses. Unexposed donor CD4+ T cells date from about 2011-2018, before the COVID-19 pandemic. The data were produced by immunoSEQ multiplex PCR, yet TCRdb's version contains in-frame clones alone and is incomplete. The sample records tens of thousands of clones, roughly 93% being singletons. What was sequenced was naive CD4+ T cells from PBMCs. This sample's subset: naive CD4+ T cells isolated by negative enrichment. All receptors derive from a human donor in good health.

The chain employs TRBV7-3 and TRBJ1-1; TRBD1 aligns across 8 bases. In germline, CDR1 is SGHTA, CDR2 FQGTGA. This CDR3 comprises 18 residues. Trimming removed 1 base from V and 1 base from J; junction bases left unmatched: 11. The CDR3 region is CASSLKPMDRVPNTEAFF. The DNA for the CDR3 is TGTGCCAGCAGCTTAAAACCTATGGACAGGGTCCCGAACACTGAAGCTTTCTTT.

This clone was observed a handful of times. The rearrangement links TRBV2 to TRBJ2-7; weak D call: TRBD1 (6 bases). CDR1 and CDR2 (germline): SNHLY, FYNNEI. Trimming cost V 6 bases and J 1 base, with 7 bases left between them. The CDR3 contains 12 residues. The CDR3 here is CASRGQSYEQYF. The CDR3 DNA reads TGTGCCAGCAGAGGACAGTCCTACGAGCAGTACTTC.

The chain has TRBV5-1 and TRBJ2-2, with D perhaps matching TRBD1 (6 bases). This CDR3 has 15 amino acids. CDR1 is SGHRS and CDR2 is YFSETQ in the germline V gene. V was cut by 4 bases and J by 6 bases, with 16 bases left in between. The CDR3 bases are TGCGCCAGCAGCCCACAGGGCTTGGTTGCCGGGGAGCTGTTTTTT. Its protein is CASSPQGLVAGELFF.

The chain employs TRBV15 and TRBJ2-7; tentatively, D is TRBD1 (7 bases). Germline V lookup: CDR1 LNHNV, CDR2 YYDKDF (reference sequence). V was shortened by 1 base and J by 0 bases, with 16 bases between the two germline ends. The CDR3 is 17 residues long. CDR3 loop: CATSRGGTERISYEQYF. In DNA, the CDR3 is TGTGCCACCAGCAGAGGCGGGACAGAACGGATCTCCTACGAGCAGTACTTC.

V is TRBV7-9 and J is TRBJ1-2, with 9 nucleotides matching TRBD1. With 5 bases clipped from V and 4 bases from J, the junction kept 5 bases outside the gene matches. Germline values: CDR1 SEHNR, CDR2 FQNEAQ (reference sequence). This CDR3 has 14 residues. This CDR3 is CASSRTGVPYGYTF. CDR3 coding DNA: TGTGCCAGCAGCCGGACAGGGGTCCCCTATGGCTACACCTTC.

The chain is built from TRBV6-4 and TRBJ2-3; a weak D match, TRBD2 (5 bases). Trimming stripped 2 bases from V and 3 bases from J, with 6 bases between. CDR1 is MRHNA, CDR2 SNTAGT, per germline. This CDR3 has 13 residues. The chain's CDR3 is CASSDERTDTQYF. The CDR3, as DNA: TGTGCCAGCAGTGACGAGCGGACAGATACGCAGTATTTT.

V gene TRBV7-9 combines with J gene TRBJ2-2; D might be TRBD2 (6 bases). Deletions cut 2 bases from V and 4 bases from J, with 20 bases between. From germline, CDR1 is SEHNR and CDR2 FQNEAQ (reference sequence). This CDR3 comprises 18 residues. As DNA, the CDR3 is TGTGCCAGCAGCTTAAGGAGGGAACGGCCTGGACGCACCGGGGAGCTGTTTTTT. Protein: CASSLRRERPGRTGELFF.

The chain has TRBV9 and TRBJ2-7, with D perhaps given as TRBD1 or TRBD2 (5 bases each). The CDR3 has 17 residues. The germline V gene encodes CDR1 SGDLS and CDR2 YYNGEE. V was pared by 2 bases and J by 6 bases, with 24 bases between. Here the CDR3 DNA reads TGTGCCAGCAGCGTCGCCCCCCTCACAGAGGGGAGAGGCGAGCAGTACTTC. Translating it yields CASSVAPLTEGRGEQYF.

The chain joins TRBV27 to TRBJ2-7; D is possibly TRBD1 (6 bases). The CDR3 totals 15 residues. V was clipped by 6 bases and J by 0 bases, with 15 bases between them. Germline V gives CDR1 MNHEY, CDR2 SMNVEV (reference sequence). The CDR3 spells CASSPTGTNSYEQYF. CDR3 bases: TGTGCCAGCAGCCCGACCGGGACAAACTCCTACGAGCAGTACTTC.

The J gene is TRBJ2-5, the V gene TRBV7-9; D tentatively fits TRBD1 or TRBD2 (5 bases each). The germline V gene encodes CDR1 SEHNR and CDR2 FQNEAQ (reference sequence). V shed 3 bases and J shed 8 bases, with 10 bases lying between them. The length of the CDR3 is 12 residues. CDR3 amino acids: CASSLVRGTQYF. Here the CDR3 DNA reads TGTGCCAGCAGCTTGGTGAGGGGTACCCAGTACTTC.

CDR3 bases: TGCGCCAGCAGCTTGGCCGCCCAGGCTAGCACAGATACGCAGTATTTT. Encoded protein: CASSLAAQASTDTQYF. The rearrangement links TRBV5-1 to TRBJ2-3; D is unresolved. CDR1 and CDR2 (germline): SGHRS, YFSETQ. CDR3 length: 16 amino acids. V was cut by 0 bases and J by 0 bases, with 11 bases left in between.

This chain joins TRBV5-1 and TRBJ1-3, with TRBD1 matching 9 bases. V gave up 0 bases and J gave up 4 bases; unmatched junction bases: 2. The germline V gene encodes CDR1 SGHRS and CDR2 YFSETQ. The CDR3 extends over 15 amino acids. CDR3 sequence (DNA): TGCGCCAGCAGCTTGGGGACAGGGGCAGGAAACACCATATATTTT. Protein sequence: CASSLGTGAGNTIYF.

V gene TRBV2 combines with J gene TRBJ2-7; D uncertain. Trimming took off 6 bases at V and 3 bases at J, with 6 bases between the two ends. Looked up from germline, CDR1 is SNHLY and CDR2 is FYNNEI. The CDR3 runs 11 residues. This chain's CDR3 is CASRYSYEQYF. The CDR3, as DNA: TGTGCCAGCAGGTATAGCTACGAGCAGTACTTC.